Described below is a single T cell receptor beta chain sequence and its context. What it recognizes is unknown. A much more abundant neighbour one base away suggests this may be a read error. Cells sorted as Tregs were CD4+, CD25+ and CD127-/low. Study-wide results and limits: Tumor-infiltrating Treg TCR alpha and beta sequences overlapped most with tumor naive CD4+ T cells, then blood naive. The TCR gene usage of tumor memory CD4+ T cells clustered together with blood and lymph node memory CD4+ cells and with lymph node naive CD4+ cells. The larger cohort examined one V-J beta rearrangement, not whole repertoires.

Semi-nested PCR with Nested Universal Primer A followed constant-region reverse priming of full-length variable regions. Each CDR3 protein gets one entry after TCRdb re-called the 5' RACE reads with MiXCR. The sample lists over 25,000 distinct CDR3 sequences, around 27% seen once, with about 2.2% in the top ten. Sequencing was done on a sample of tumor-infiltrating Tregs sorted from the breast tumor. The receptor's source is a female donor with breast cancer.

DNA of the CDR3: TGTGCCAGCAGCCCATCCGTTGGGCAGGCCCGAGACTCCTACAATGAGCAGTTCTTC. Its translation is CASSPSVGQARDSYNEQFF. The rearrangement uses TRBV3-1 and TRBJ2-1; unclear D gene. Germline lookup yields CDR1 LGHDT and CDR2 YNNKEL (reference sequence). The length of the CDR3 is 19 residues. Trimming left V 4 bases short and J 0 bases short, with 22 bases between.